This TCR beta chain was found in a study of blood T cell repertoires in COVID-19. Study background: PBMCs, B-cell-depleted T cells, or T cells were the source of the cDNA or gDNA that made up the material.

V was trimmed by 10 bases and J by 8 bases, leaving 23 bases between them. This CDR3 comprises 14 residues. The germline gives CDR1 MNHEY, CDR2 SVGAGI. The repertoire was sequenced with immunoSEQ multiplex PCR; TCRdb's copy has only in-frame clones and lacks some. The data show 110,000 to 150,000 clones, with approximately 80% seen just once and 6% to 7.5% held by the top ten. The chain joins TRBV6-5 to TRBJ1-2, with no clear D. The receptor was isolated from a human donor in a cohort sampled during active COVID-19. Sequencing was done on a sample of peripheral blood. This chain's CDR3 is CATLPRWTRNGYTF. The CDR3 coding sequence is TGTGCCACCCTTCCCCGGTGGACTCGGAACGGCTACACCTTC.